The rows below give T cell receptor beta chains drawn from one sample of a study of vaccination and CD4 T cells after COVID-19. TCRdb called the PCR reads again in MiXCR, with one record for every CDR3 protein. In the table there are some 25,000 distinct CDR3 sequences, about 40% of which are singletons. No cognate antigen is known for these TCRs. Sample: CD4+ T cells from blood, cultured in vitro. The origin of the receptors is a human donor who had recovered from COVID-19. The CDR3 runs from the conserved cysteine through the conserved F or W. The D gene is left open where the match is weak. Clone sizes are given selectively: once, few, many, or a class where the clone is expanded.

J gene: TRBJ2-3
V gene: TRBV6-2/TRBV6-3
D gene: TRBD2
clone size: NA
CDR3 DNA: TGTGCCAGCAGCCCCGGTCCGACTAGCGGCACAGATACGCAGTATTTT
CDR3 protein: CASSPGPTSGTDTQYF

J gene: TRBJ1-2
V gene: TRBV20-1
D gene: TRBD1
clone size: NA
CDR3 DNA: TGCAGTGCGGGGAGACAGGGAGCCTATGGCTACACCTTC
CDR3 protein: CSAGRQGAYGYTF

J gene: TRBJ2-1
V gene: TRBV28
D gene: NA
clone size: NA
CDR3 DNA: TGTGCCAGCAGTTTAGTGCCTAGCTCTGGCAATGAGCAGTTCTTC
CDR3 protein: CASSLVPSSGNEQFF

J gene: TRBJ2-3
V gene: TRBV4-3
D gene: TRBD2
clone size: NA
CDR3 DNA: TGCGCCAGCAGCCACTCATCACTAGCGGGGAGCACAGATACGCAGTATTTT
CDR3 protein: CASSHSSLAGSTDTQYF

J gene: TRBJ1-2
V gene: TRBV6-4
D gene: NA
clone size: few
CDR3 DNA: TGTGCCAGCAGTGACTCGTTCAGACTTACGGGCTATGGCTACACCTTC
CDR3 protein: CASSDSFRLTGYGYTF

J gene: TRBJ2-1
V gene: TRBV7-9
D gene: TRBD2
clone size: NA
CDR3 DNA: TGTGCCAGCAGCTTTCTAGCGGGAGTTTCCAATGAGCAGTTCTTC
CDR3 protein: CASSFLAGVSNEQFF

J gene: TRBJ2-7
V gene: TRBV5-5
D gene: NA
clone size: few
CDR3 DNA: TGTGCCAGCAGCTTATGGCAGAAAGCCTACGAGCAGTACTTC
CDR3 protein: CASSLWQKAYEQYF

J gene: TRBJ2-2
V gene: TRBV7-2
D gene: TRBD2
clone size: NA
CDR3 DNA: TGTGCCAGCAGCTTAACAGCGGGAGCGGGCACCGGGGAGCTGTTTTTT
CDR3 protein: CASSLTAGAGTGELFF

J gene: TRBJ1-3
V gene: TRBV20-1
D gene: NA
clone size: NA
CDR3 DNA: TGCAGTGCTCCCGATCTGGGGCGAGGAAACACCATATATTTT
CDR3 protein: CSAPDLGRGNTIYF

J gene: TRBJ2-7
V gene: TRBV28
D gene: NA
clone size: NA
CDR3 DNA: TGTGCCAGCAGTCAAGCCCCCTACGAGCAGTACTTC
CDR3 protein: CASSQAPYEQYF

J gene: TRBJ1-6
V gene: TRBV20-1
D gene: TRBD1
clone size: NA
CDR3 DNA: TGCAGTGCTAGGTCCATTAGACGGGACAGCAATTCACCCCTCCACTTT
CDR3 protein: CSARSIRRDSNSPLHF

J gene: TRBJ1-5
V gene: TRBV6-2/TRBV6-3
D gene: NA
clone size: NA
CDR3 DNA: TGTGCCAGCAGTTACCCCGGGGGGCTCCCCCGGACCCAGCATTTT
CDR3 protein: CASSYPGGLPRTQHF

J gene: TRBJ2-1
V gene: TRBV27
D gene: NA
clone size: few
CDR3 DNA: TGTGCCAGCAGTTTGAGAGGGCATGATGAGCAGTTCTTC
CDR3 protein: CASSLRGHDEQFF

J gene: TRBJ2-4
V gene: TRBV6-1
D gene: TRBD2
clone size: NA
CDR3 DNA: TGTGCCAGCAGCACCGGGGGGGGAGGAGCCAAAAACATTCAGTACTTC
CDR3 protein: CASSTGGGGAKNIQYF

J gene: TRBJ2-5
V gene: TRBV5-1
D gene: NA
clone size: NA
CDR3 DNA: TGCGCCAGCAGCTTGGCCGATGGACCCCACCAAGAGACCCAGTACTTC
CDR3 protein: CASSLADGPHQETQYF

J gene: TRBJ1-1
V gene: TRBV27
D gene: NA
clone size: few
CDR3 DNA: TGTGCCAGCAGACGACAGATCAACACTGAAGCTTTCTTT
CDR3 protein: CASRRQINTEAFF

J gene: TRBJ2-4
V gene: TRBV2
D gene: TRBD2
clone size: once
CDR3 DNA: TGTGCCAGCGGCCAGACTAGCGGGATCTTAAACATTCAGTACTTC
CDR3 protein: CASGQTSGILNIQYF